The 31 T cell receptor beta chains below come from one sample, sequenced in a study of T cells in Graves' hyperthyroidism and ophthalmopathy. There were TCR beta CDR3 regions amplified from RNA transcripts. TCR CDR3 underwent first-round RT-PCR with the HTBI primer set. TCRdb used MiXCR to reprocess the multiplex PCR reads, holding one entry per CDR3 protein. This table holds hundreds of thousands of distinct CDR3 sequences, more than 14% found once. The sequenced sample was blood. The receptors derive from a woman between 45 and 65 years old with Graves' ophthalmopathy.

The table lists this clonotype with many counts. The chain couples TRBV7-2 to TRBJ2-7; either TRBD1 or TRBD2 may supply D (5 bases each). Trimming took off 2 bases at V and 4 bases at J, with 12 bases between the two ends. Germline CDR1 reads SGHTA; CDR2 reads FQGNSA. The CDR3 runs to 14 residues. CDR3 bases: TGTGCCAGCAGCTTATACCTGGGGGATTACGAGCAGTACTTC. This sequence encodes CASSLYLGDYEQYF.

This clonotype occurred a few times. The rearrangement uses TRBV28 and TRBJ1-4; 7 nucleotides agree with TRBD1. The CDR3 spans 15 residues. V was pared by 10 bases and J by 0 bases, with 8 bases of the junction left unmatched. Per germline, CDR1 MDHEN and CDR2 SYDVKM. CDR3 nucleotide sequence: TGTGCCATACAGACAGGGTTTGCAACTAATGAAAAACTGTTTTTT. Translated: CAIQTGFATNEKLFF.

The chain has TRBV5-1 and TRBJ2-5; 10 bases line up with TRBD2. From germline, CDR1 is SGHRS and CDR2 YFSETQ. The CDR3 is made up of 15 amino acids. V trimming: 3 bases; J trimming: 5 bases; junction bases outside the gene matches: 7. The CDR3: CASSSSGSVAETQYF. The CDR3 DNA reads TGCGCCAGCAGCTCTAGCGGGAGCGTAGCCGAGACCCAGTACTTC.

This clonotype was observed many times. The chain carries TRBV3-1 and TRBJ2-7; tentative D call: TRBD1 (5 bases). CDR1 and CDR2 (germline): LGHDT, YNNKEL (reference sequence). CDR3 length: 16 amino acids. The V end lost 6 bases, the J end lost 1 base, and 19 bases lay between the germline ends. CDR3 amino acids: CASSQHPDRRSYEQYF. The CDR3 DNA is TGTGCCAGCAGTCAACACCCAGACAGAAGATCCTACGAGCAGTACTTC.

The CDR3 here is CATSDPHIQGPNTGELFF. The CDR3 region has the DNA TGTGCCACCAGTGATCCACATATACAGGGGCCGAACACCGGGGAGCTGTTTTTT. This chain joins TRBV24-1 and TRBJ2-2; TRBD1 aligns across 7 bases. The trim removed 3 bases at V and 0 bases at J, leaving 9 bases unmatched. The CDR3 runs 18 residues. CDR1 is KGHDR, CDR2 SFDVKD, per germline.

This clonotype was detected many times. This rearrangement joins TRBV7-2 to TRBJ2-1; tentative D call: TRBD1 (7 bases). V lost 3 bases and J 3 bases, leaving 12 bases between the germline ends. The CDR3 spans 15 residues. The germline V gene has CDR1 SGHTA and CDR2 FQGNSA. The DNA for the CDR3 is TGTGCCAGCAGCTTTACAGGGGACTTCTACAATGAGCAGTTCTTC. It codes for CASSFTGDFYNEQFF.

This clonotype came up a few times. The genes are TRBV15 and TRBJ2-7; the match to TRBD1 covers 8 bases. Trimming cost V 8 bases and J 0 bases; bases outside gene matches: 3. Germline V gene sequence: CDR1 LNHNV, CDR2 YYDKDF (reference sequence). The CDR3 consists of 13 residues. The CDR3 bases are TGTGCCACCGGGGACAGGAACTCCTACGAGCAGTACTTC. As protein: CATGDRNSYEQYF.

This clonotype was seen repeatedly, ten times or more. The chain recombines TRBV7-2 with TRBJ2-7, with 8 bases lining up with TRBD1. Germline assignment: CDR1 SGHTA and CDR2 FQGNSA. The CDR3 is 14 amino acids. V lost 5 bases, J lost 3 bases, and 6 bases stayed unmatched. The CDR3 bases are TGTGCCAGCAGCATCGGGACAGGAGTCTACGAGCAGTACTTC. It translates to CASSIGTGVYEQYF.

This clonotype was counted ten times or more. The chain uses TRBV11-1 and TRBJ2-7; TRBD2 matches 14 bases. Germline V gene sequence: CDR1 SGHAT, CDR2 FQDESV (reference sequence). CDR3 length: 16 amino acids. Losses at the gene ends were 4 bases for V and 1 base for J; bases not matched to a gene: 3. The CDR3 DNA reads as TGTGCCAGCAGCTCGACTAGCGGGAGGGGATCCTACGAGCAGTACTTC. This encodes CASSSTSGRGSYEQYF.

V usage is TRBV20-1 and J usage is TRBJ1-5; D is unclear. V was pared by 1 base and J by 0 bases, with 10 bases between. Germline CDR1 is DFQATT and CDR2 is SNEGSKA (reference sequence). This CDR3 contains 15 residues. The CDR3 DNA reads TGCAGTGCTAGAGTCCGGGGATATAGCAATCAGCCCCAGCATTTT. It is translated as CSARVRGYSNQPQHF.

This clonotype was seen at least ten times. This chain connects TRBV15 to TRBJ2-3; D remains ambiguous. The CDR3 has 14 residues. The ends were cut back, 5 bases at V and 4 bases at J, with 13 bases in the middle. Germline CDR1 and CDR2: LNHNV and YYDKDF (reference sequence). The CDR3 region has the DNA TGTGCCACCAGCCAAGAGGAGTATGCAGATACGCAGTATTTT. This translates into CATSQEEYADTQYF.

Ten or more counts support this clonotype. J is TRBJ1-5 and V is TRBV30; 9 bases fit TRBD1. The CDR3 has 15 amino acids. Losses at the gene ends were 3 bases for V and 0 bases for J; bases not matched to a gene: 3. CDR1 is GTSNPN, CDR2 SVGIG, per germline (reference sequence). This CDR3 is CAWRGQGTSNQPQHF. In nucleotides, the CDR3 is TGTGCCTGGAGGGGACAGGGAACTAGCAATCAGCCCCAGCATTTT.

This clonotype has more than one count but fewer than ten. V gene TRBV6-2 or TRBV6-3 combines with J gene TRBJ2-2; D call uncertain. V was cut by 0 bases and J by 2 bases, with 7 bases left in between. CDR3 length equals 15 residues. Germline assignment: CDR1 MNHEY and CDR2 SVGEGT. The CDR3 coding sequence is TGTGCCAGCAGTTACTCGCTGGGAAACACCGGGGAGCTGTTTTTT. It is translated as CASSYSLGNTGELFF.

The J gene is TRBJ2-7, the V gene TRBV19; 9 positions agree with TRBD2. This CDR3 has 19 residues. Germline V CDR1 and CDR2: LNHDA, SQIVND (reference sequence). V shed 4 bases and J 1 base; nucleotides not matched to a gene: 17. CDR3 nucleotides: TGTGCCAGTAGTACTCCGACAGGCAAAGGGCGGGAGGGGTCCTACGAGCAGTACTTC. Translation gives CASSTPTGKGREGSYEQYF.

Ten or more counts support this clonotype. The J gene is TRBJ1-1, the V gene TRBV11-2; D is undetermined. Germline CDR1 reads SGHAT; CDR2 reads FQNNGV. This CDR3 region has 16 residues. The V end was cut by 5 bases, the J end by 0 bases, with 16 bases between. CDR3 loop: CASSLGTTNLNTEAFF. DNA for the CDR3: TGTGCCAGCAGCCTAGGTACGACGAATCTGAACACTGAAGCTTTCTTT.

The V and J genes are TRBV7-2 and TRBJ2-7, with D perhaps matching TRBD2 (6 bases). Germline V gene data show CDR1 as SGHTA and CDR2 as FQGNSA. The length of the CDR3 is 12 residues. V lost 5 bases to trimming and J lost 6 bases, with 11 bases between them. The chain's CDR3 is CASSAFGGEQYF. DNA for the CDR3: TGTGCCAGCAGCGCCTTCGGGGGCGAGCAGTACTTC. Full variable domain (missing parts from reference TRBV7-2 and TRBJ2-7): GAGVSQSPSNKVTEKGKDVELRCDPISGHTALYWYRQSLGQGLEFLIYFQGNSAPDKSGLPSDRFSAERTGGSVSTLTIQRTQQEDSAVYLCASSAFGGEQYFGPGTRLTVT.

This clonotype was counted a few times. The V call is TRBV24-1, the J call TRBJ1-5, with 10 bases that match TRBD1. The trim removed 5 bases at V and 5 bases at J, leaving 14 bases unmatched. The length of the CDR3 is 18 residues. The germline CDR1 and CDR2 sequences are KGHDR and SFDVKD. The CDR3 DNA is TGTGCCACCAGTGCCTGGACAGGGGGTCGCGGTTCGGATCAGCCCCAGCATTTT. The encoded protein is CATSAWTGGRGSDQPQHF.

This clonotype was picked up many times. This chain joins TRBV7-2 and TRBJ2-1; no clear D. The CDR3 length is 13 residues. Germline CDR1 is SGHTA and CDR2 is FQGNSA. The ends were cut back, 2 bases at V and 9 bases at J, with 11 bases in the middle. The CDR3 loop reads CASSLNSHTEQFF. Written as DNA, the CDR3 is TGTGCCAGCAGCTTAAACTCTCATACTGAGCAGTTCTTC. Drawing the rest from reference TRBV7-2 and TRBJ2-1, the complete variable domain is GAGVSQSPSNKVTEKGKDVELRCDPISGHTALYWYRQSLGQGLEFLIYFQGNSAPDKSGLPSDRFSAERTGGSVSTLTIQRTQQEDSAVYLCASSLNSHTEQFFGPGTRLTVL.

This clonotype showed up just a few times. CDR3 residues: CASSEATLTDRHF. In nucleotides, the CDR3 is TGTGCCAGCAGTGAAGCCACGCTAACCGATCGGCATTTT. The rearrangement uses TRBV6-1 and TRBJ1-5; no reliable D call. V lost 0 bases and J 15 bases, leaving 15 bases between the germline ends. CDR1 is MNHNS and CDR2 is SASEGT in the germline V gene. The CDR3 spans 13 residues.

This rearrangement joins TRBV5-1 to TRBJ2-1, with TRBD2 matching 13 bases. The V gene's germline CDR1 is SGHRS and CDR2 YFSETQ. This CDR3 has 19 residues. The ends lost 0 bases at V and 6 bases at J; junction bases unmatched: 12. CDR3 protein: CASSLENTGLAGNSNEQFF. The DNA of the CDR3 is TGCGCCAGCAGCTTGGAGAATACGGGACTAGCGGGGAATTCCAATGAGCAGTTCTTC.

This clonotype was seen ten or more times. The chain uses TRBV28 and TRBJ1-1; D remains ambiguous. This CDR3 has 14 residues. Germline CDR1 is MDHEN and CDR2 is SYDVKM. V lost 4 bases, J lost 1 base, and 10 bases lay in between. This chain's CDR3 is CASSSRSGNTEAFF. CDR3 DNA: TGTGCCAGCAGTTCCAGGAGTGGGAACACTGAAGCTTTCTTT.

This clonotype has ten or more counts. The chain uses TRBV28 and TRBJ2-4; possibly TRBD2 for D (6 bases). This CDR3 has 16 residues. CDR1 is MDHEN and CDR2 is SYDVKM in the germline V gene. V lost 2 bases to trimming and J lost 4 bases, with 15 bases between them. In nucleotides, the CDR3 is TGTGCCAGCAGTTTAGCACCGGTTGGAGGGAAAAACATTCAGTACTTC. It codes for CASSLAPVGGKNIQYF. Complete variable domain (other parts from reference TRBV28 and TRBJ2-4): DVKVTQSSRYLVKRTGEKVFLECVQDMDHENMFWYRQDPGLGLRLIYFSYDVKMKEKGDIPEGYSVSREKKERFSLILESASTNQTSMYLCASSLAPVGGKNIQYFGAGTRLSVL.

This clonotype was counted many times. The rearrangement links TRBV18 to TRBJ2-3, with D uncertain. Germline V lookup: CDR1 KGHSH, CDR2 LQKENI. The CDR3 totals 13 residues. V was cut by 2 bases and J by 2 bases, with 5 bases left in between. As DNA, the CDR3 is TGTGCCAGCTCACCAGAGTTCACAGATACGCAGTATTTT. This translates into CASSPEFTDTQYF.

In regard to this clonotype: A much bigger clone sits one base away, suggesting this may be a read error. V is TRBV27 and J is TRBJ2-2; 7 positions agree with TRBD1. Germline assignment: CDR1 MNHEY and CDR2 SMNVEV (reference sequence). The CDR3 covers 16 residues. V trimming: 5 bases; J trimming: 2 bases; junction bases outside the gene matches: 8. CDR3 DNA sequence: TGTGCCAGCAGTGATCCCGGGACAGCCAACACCGGGGAGCTGTTTTTT. It codes for CASSDPGTANTGELFF.

Many counts were recorded for this clonotype. The chain has TRBV18 and TRBJ2-7; 8 nucleotides align to TRBD1. Germline V gene lookup returns CDR1 KGHSH and CDR2 LQKENI. The trim removed 4 bases at V and 0 bases at J, leaving 2 bases unmatched. The CDR3 sequence is 14 residues long. Written as DNA, the CDR3 is TGTGCCAGCTCACGGGACAGGAACTCCTACGAGCAGTACTTC. Translated, it gives CASSRDRNSYEQYF.

This clonotype was detected many times. The rearrangement uses TRBV11-3 and TRBJ1-1, with D tentatively TRBD1 (6 bases). Germline CDR1 reads SGHNT; CDR2 reads YENEEA. The CDR3 sequence is 15 residues long. V was shortened by 2 bases and J by 4 bases, with 14 bases between the two germline ends. This CDR3 reads CASSLPRQGPTEAFF. The CDR3 bases are TGTGCCAGCAGCTTACCCCGGCAGGGGCCCACTGAAGCTTTCTTT.

Remarks on this clonotype: A much larger clone lies one base from this, so it may be a read error. The chain joins TRBV28 to TRBJ1-5; weak D call: TRBD1 (6 bases). From germline, CDR1 is MDHEN and CDR2 SYDVKM. This CDR3 contains 15 residues. The CDR3 DNA sequence: TGTGCCGGCAGCCCTCCGGGACACCCTGGGGAGCCCCAGCATTTT. Protein sequence: CAGSPPGHPGEPQHF.

The table lists this clonotype with many counts. CDR3 residues: CASSPPGTGSEKLFF. CDR3 DNA sequence: TGTGCCAGCAGTCCCCCCGGGACAGGGAGTGAAAAACTGTTTTTT. The gene calls are TRBV5-5 and TRBJ1-4; 9 bases map to TRBD1. With 5 bases clipped from V and 7 bases from J, the junction kept 9 bases outside the gene matches. Germline CDR1 is SGHKS and CDR2 is YYEKEE (reference sequence). The CDR3 is made up of 15 amino acids.

This clonotype occurred many times. This chain uses TRBV2 with TRBJ2-7; 8 nucleotides line up with TRBD1. Germline CDR1 and CDR2: SNHLY and FYNNEI. V trimming: 2 bases; J trimming: 6 bases; junction bases outside the gene matches: 9. This CDR3 contains 15 residues. The CDR3 sequence is CASSERQGTWAEQYF. DNA of the CDR3: TGTGCCAGCAGTGAAAGACAGGGGACCTGGGCCGAGCAGTACTTC.

V and J are TRBV28 and TRBJ1-5; D gene ambiguous. The CDR3 is made up of 13 amino acids. Looked up from germline, CDR1 is MDHEN and CDR2 is SYDVKM. V lost 6 bases and J lost 3, with 9 bases in between. CDR3 DNA: TGTGCCAGCAGGACGGTAACCAATCAGCCCCAGCATTTT. This sequence encodes CASRTVTNQPQHF.

This clonotype showed up many times. This sequence joins TRBV7-9 and TRBJ2-7; 9 bases line up with TRBD2. This CDR3 is 16 amino acids long. Germline V CDR1 and CDR2: SEHNR, FQNEAQ (reference sequence). V lost 5 bases, J lost 4 bases, and 12 bases stayed unmatched. CDR3 loop: CASSPDSGSTTYEQYF. DNA for the CDR3: TGTGCCAGCAGCCCGGATAGCGGGAGTACAACTTACGAGCAGTACTTC. Variable domain in full (rest from reference TRBV7-9 and TRBJ2-7): DTGVSQNPRHKITKRGQNVTFRCDPISEHNRLYWYRQTLGQGPEFLTYFQNEAQLEKSRLLSDRFSAERPKGSFSTLEIQRTEQGDSAMYLCASSPDSGSTTYEQYFGPGTRLTVT.